This TCR beta chain was recovered during a study of blood T cell repertoires in COVID-19. Background on the study: Sources were T cells, B-cell-depleted T cells, or PBMCs; the material itself was cDNA or gDNA.

Clones were read by immunoSEQ multiplex PCR, and TCRdb kept only the in-frame ones, dropping some. Of over 200,000 clones listed, around 90% are singletons. The source of this sequence is a human donor in a cohort sampled during active COVID-19. The sequenced material came from peripheral blood.

This CDR3 is CAWTGVLSYEQYF. For the CDR3, the DNA is TGTGCCTGGACCGGGGTCCTCTCCTACGAGCAGTACTTC. This chain uses TRBV30 with TRBJ2-7; perhaps TRBD2 as D (5 bases). Germline loops: CDR1 GTSNPN, CDR2 SVGIG (reference sequence). The CDR3 consists of 13 residues. The V end lost 4 bases, the J end lost 0 bases, and 10 bases lay between the germline ends. Together with reference TRBV30 and TRBJ2-7, the CDR3 gives the full variable domain: SQTIHQWPATLVQPVGSPLSLECTVEGTSNPNLYWYRQAAGRGLQLLFYSVGIGQISSEVPQNLSASRPQDRQFILSSKKLLLSDSGFYLCAWTGVLSYEQYFGPGTRLTVT.